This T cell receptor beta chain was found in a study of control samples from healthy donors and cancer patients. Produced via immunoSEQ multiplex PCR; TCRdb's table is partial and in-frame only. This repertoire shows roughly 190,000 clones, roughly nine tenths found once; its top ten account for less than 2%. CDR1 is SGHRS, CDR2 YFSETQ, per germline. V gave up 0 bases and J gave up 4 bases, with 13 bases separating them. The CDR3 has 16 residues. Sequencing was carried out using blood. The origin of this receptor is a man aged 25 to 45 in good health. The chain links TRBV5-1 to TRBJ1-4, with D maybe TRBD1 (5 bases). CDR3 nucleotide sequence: TGCGCCAGCAGCTTGGGCGCAGGGTTAAGTAATGAAAAACTGTTTTTT. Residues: CASSLGAGLSNEKLFF.